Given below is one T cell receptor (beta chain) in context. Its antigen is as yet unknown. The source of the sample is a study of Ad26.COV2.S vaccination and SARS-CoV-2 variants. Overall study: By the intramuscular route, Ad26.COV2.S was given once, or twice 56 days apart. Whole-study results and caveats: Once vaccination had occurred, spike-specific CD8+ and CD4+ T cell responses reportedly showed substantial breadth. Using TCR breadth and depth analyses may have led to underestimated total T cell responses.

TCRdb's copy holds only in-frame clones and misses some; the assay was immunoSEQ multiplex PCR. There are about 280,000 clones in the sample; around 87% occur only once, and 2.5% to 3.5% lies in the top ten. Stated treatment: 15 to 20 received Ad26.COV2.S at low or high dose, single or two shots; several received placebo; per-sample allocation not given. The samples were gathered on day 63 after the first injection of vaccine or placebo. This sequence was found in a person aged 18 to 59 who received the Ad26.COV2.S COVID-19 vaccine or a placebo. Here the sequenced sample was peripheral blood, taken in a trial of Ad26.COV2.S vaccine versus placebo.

The CDR3 loop is CASGGGIPSYEQYF. CDR3 nucleotides: TGTGCCAGCGGGGGGGGCATCCCTTCCTACGAGCAGTACTTC. The V gene is TRBV2, the J gene TRBJ2-7; TRBD2 is a possible D gene (7 bases). This CDR3 region has 14 residues. Germline CDR1 and CDR2: SNHLY and FYNNEI. V lost 8 bases and J 1 base, leaving 15 bases between the germline ends.